This TCR beta chain was recovered during a study of control samples from healthy donors and cancer patients (dated by TCRdb to 2019 to 2021). On this clone: Its specific antigen is unknown. There are no base qualities to consult, and no much larger clone falls within one base.

Library construction relied on the immunoSEQ multiplex PCR assay. TCRdb retrieved this table from immuneACCESS and kept in-frame rearrangements only. Not all clones are present; in checked studies, unresolved V genes account for under half, and no reason is known for the remainder. The sample profile shows more than 35,000 clones; around 83% of them were found once. 20% to 25% of the sample comes from the top ten. Per the germline V gene, ENHRY is the CDR1 and SYGVKD is the CDR2. Spanning cysteine to phenylalanine, the CDR3 consists of 16 amino acids. The CDR3 DNA has 48 bases and is translated from base 1. The junction carries 17 bases between V and J, which are trimmed by 3 bases and 2 bases respectively.

The sequenced material came from PBMCs. Recombination joined TRBV10-3 with TRBJ2-7, with a tentative D gene TRBD1 over 6 matching bases. This sequence originates from a woman aged 55-70 years with lung cancer. Read as DNA, the sequence is TGTGCCATCAGTGAAGGGGCAGGGGACGGGGCCTACGAGCAGTACTTC. It codes for CAISEGAGDGAYEQYF.